This T cell receptor (beta chain) comes out of a study of T-cell reconstitution after alpha-beta-depleted transplantation in children. CDR3 size: 14 residues. Germline assignment: CDR1 SQVTM and CDR2 ANQGSEA. Trimming shortened V by 8 bases and J by 2 bases, and 16 bases separated the two germline ends. For TCRbeta, the library was prepared with unique molecular identifiers. One entry per CDR3 protein, called by TCRdb with MiXCR from the PCR reads. Found here are hundreds of thousands of distinct CDR3 sequences, around 17% of them singletons; the top ten hold approximately 5%. This clonotype was obtained from a male patient under 18 who had a stem cell transplant for acute lymphoblastic leukemia, so the T cells may come from the graft donor. The chain uses TRBV29-1 and TRBJ2-4, with D unclear. The specimen comprised PBMCs, mostly from graft donor cells, sampled 360 days after TCRalphabeta/CD19-depleted stem cell transplant. The CDR3 DNA sequence: TGCAGCCCACCCTGGGATAGGACCAAAAACATTCAGTACTTC. Translating it yields CSPPWDRTKNIQYF.